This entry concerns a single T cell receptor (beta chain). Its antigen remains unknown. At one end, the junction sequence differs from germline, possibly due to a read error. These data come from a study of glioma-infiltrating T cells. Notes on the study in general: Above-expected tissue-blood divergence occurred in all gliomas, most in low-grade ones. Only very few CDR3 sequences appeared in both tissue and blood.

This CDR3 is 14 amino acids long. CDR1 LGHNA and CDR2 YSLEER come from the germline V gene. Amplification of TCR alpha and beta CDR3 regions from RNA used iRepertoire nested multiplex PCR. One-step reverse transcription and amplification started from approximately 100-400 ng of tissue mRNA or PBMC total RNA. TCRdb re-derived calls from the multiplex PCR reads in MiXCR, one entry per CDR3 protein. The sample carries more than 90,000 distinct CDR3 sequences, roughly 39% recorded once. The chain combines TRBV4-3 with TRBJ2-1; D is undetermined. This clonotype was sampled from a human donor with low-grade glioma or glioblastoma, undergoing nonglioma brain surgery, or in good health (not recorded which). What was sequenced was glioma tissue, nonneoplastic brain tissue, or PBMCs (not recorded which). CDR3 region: CASGQEVGSNAQVF. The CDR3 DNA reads TGCGCCAGCGGCCAAGAGGTAGGATCAAATGCGCAGGTCTTC.